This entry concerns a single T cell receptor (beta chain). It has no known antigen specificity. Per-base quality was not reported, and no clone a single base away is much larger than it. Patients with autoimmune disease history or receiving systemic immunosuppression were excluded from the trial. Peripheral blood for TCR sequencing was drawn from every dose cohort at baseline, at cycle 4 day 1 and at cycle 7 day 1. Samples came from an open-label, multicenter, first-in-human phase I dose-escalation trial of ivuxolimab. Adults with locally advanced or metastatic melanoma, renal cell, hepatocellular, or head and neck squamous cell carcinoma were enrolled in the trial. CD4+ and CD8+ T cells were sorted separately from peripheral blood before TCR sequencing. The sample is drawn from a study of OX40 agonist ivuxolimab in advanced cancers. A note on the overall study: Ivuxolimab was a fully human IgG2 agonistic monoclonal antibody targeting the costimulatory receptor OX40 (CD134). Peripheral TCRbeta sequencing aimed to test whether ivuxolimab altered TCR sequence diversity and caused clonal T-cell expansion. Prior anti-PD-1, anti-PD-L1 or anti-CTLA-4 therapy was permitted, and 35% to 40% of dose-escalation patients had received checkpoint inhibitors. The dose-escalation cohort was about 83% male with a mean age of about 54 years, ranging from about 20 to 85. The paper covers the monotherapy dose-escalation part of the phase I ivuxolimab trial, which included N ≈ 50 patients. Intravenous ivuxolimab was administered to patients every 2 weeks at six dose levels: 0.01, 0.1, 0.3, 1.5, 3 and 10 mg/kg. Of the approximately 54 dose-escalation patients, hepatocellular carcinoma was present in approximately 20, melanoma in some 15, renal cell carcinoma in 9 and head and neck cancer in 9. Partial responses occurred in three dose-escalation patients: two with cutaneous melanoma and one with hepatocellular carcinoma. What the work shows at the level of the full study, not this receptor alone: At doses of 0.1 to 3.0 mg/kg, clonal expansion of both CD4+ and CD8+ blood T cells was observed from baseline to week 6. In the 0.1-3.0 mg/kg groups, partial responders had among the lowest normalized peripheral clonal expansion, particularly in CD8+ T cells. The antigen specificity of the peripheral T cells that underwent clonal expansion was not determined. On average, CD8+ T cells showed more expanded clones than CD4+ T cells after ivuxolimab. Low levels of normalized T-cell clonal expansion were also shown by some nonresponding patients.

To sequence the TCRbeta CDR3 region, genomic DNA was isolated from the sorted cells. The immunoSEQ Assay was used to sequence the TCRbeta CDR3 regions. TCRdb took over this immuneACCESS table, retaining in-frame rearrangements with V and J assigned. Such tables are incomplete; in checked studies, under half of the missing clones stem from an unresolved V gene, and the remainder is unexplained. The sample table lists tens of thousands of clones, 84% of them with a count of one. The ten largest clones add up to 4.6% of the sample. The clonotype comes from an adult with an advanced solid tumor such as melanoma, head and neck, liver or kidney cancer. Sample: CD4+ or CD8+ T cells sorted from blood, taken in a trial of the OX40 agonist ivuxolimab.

The CDR3 is CASSPTGVDEQYF. The DNA is TGTGCCAGCAGCCCCACGGGGGTCGACGAGCAGTACTTC. The receptor chain draws on TRBV11-1 and TRBJ2-7; TRBD2 is possibly the D segment (6 matching bases). For CDR1 and CDR2, the germline V gene (reference sequence) lists SGHAT and FQDESV. Deletion took 5 bases off V and 5 bases off J, with a span of 13 bases between the germline ends. The CDR3 runs 13 amino acids, cysteine and phenylalanine included. Only the CDR3 portion is preserved as DNA: 39 bases, with reading frame beginning at the first base.